The rows below give T cell receptor beta chains drawn from one sample of a study of blood T cell repertoires in COVID-19. Profiling relied on immunoSEQ multiplex PCR, and the TCRdb table lists in-frame clones only, not all of them. This sample carries more than 10,000 clones, around 90% of them seen once, and the ten largest clones take 28%. What was sequenced was peripheral blood. All receptors derive from a woman aged 70-85 years with active COVID-19. Each CDR3 is given with its conserved first and last residue. D genes are given only for firm matches. Not every row has a clone size; where given, it reads once, few, many or a size class.

>NA|TRBV24-1|TRBJ2-6|NA
TGTGCCACCGCCCCGCAGGGCTCTGGGGCCAACGTCCTGACTTTC
CATAPQGSGANVLTF
>once|TRBV7-2|TRBJ2-1|TRBD1
TGTGCCAGCAGCTTACGTCAGGGGGCAAATGAGCAGTTCTTC
CASSLRQGANEQFF
>NA|TRBV5-6|TRBJ1-6|NA
TGTGCCAGCAGCTTCCGGGGATTGGGCTCACCCCTCCACTTT
CASSFRGLGSPLHF
>NA|TRBV6-1|TRBJ2-5|NA
TGTGCCAGCAGTGAAGCTTCGCTAGCCTCTCGGGGGACCCAGTACTTC
CASSEASLASRGTQYF
>NA|TRBV5-1|TRBJ2-5|TRBD2
TGCGCCAGCAGCCCCACCGGGCGGGAGGGAGAGACCCAGTACTTC
CASSPTGREGETQYF
>once|TRBV2|TRBJ1-2|NA
TGTGCCAGCAGTTCTTCCCTCGGACAGACCAACTATGGCTACACCTTC
CASSSSLGQTNYGYTF
>NA|TRBV30|TRBJ2-1|NA
TGTGCCTGGAGTGCCTCTGGTCGCCCCGGTTACAATGAGCAGTTCTTC
CAWSASGRPGYNEQFF
>NA|TRBV6-6|TRBJ1-1|NA
TGTGCCAGCAGAGAGACTGAAGCTTTCTTT
CASRETEAFF
>NA|TRBV28|TRBJ1-2|NA
TGTGCCAGCAGTACCCCGGGAGCTAACTATGGCTACACCTTC
CASSTPGANYGYTF
>NA|TRBV5-5|TRBJ1-6|NA
TGTGCCAGCAGCCCGACGGGGTGGGCGGAAGCTCGGGCACCCCTCCACTTT
CASSPTGWAEARAPLHF
>once|TRBV18|TRBJ1-6|NA
TGTGCCAGCTCACCAGCCGGGTTCAGTTCACCCCTCCACTTT
CASSPAGFSSPLHF
>NA|TRBV7-8|TRBJ2-7|NA
TGTGCCAGCAGCCCTGGGAGGACATCGAGCCACGAGCAGTACTTC
CASSPGRTSSHEQYF
>NA|TRBV5-8|TRBJ2-1|TRBD1
TGTGCCAGCATCCCGGGACAGACCTCCTACAATGAGCAGTTCTTC
CASIPGQTSYNEQFF
>NA|TRBV4-1|TRBJ2-1|TRBD2
TGCGCCAGCAGTCCGACTAGCGGGAGGATTAATGAGCAGTTCTTC
CASSPTSGRINEQFF
>once|TRBV9|TRBJ2-3|TRBD2
TGTGCCAGCAGCGTACTAGCGGGACTTAGCACAGATACGCAGTATTTT
CASSVLAGLSTDTQYF
>NA|TRBV7-9|TRBJ2-1|NA
TGTGCCAGCAGCTTAGGGACAGCCTACAATGAGCAGTTCTTC
CASSLGTAYNEQFF
>NA|TRBV30|TRBJ2-5|TRBD2
TGTGCCTGGAGTGTAGCGGGGGTACACACCTTTCAAGAGACCCAGTACTTC
CAWSVAGVHTFQETQYF
>NA|TRBV5-1|TRBJ2-7|NA
TGCGCCAGCAGCCCGTTCCAGGGCTACGAGCAGTACTTC
CASSPFQGYEQYF
>NA|TRBV11-3|TRBJ2-7|TRBD1
TGTGCCAGCAGACGGACAGGGGGCTCCGAGCAGTACTTC
CASRRTGGSEQYF
>NA|TRBV4-1|TRBJ2-7|NA
TGCGCCAGCAGCCAAGGAGGGCCAGGTGGCTACGAGCAGTACTTC
CASSQGGPGGYEQYF
>NA|TRBV5-1|TRBJ2-7|NA
TGCGCCAGCTCCCGAAGTGGGGAGGCCTACGAGCAGTACTTC
CASSRSGEAYEQYF
>NA|TRBV6-6|TRBJ2-7|NA
TGTGCCAGCAGTTACGAGTGGGGGCCCTACGAGCAGTACTTC
CASSYEWGPYEQYF
>NA|TRBV7-2|TRBJ2-7|NA
TGTGCCAGCAGCCTCCTCGGGTGGGCCTACGAGCAGTACTTC
CASSLLGWAYEQYF
>NA|TRBV28|TRBJ1-6|NA
TGTGCCAGCAGTTTCGGTGAGGTTTTGAATTCACCCCTCCACTTT
CASSFGEVLNSPLHF
>NA|TRBV5-6|TRBJ1-4|TRBD1
TGTGCCAGCAGCTTGGCGCGGACAGGGTTTAATGAAAAACTGTTTTTT
CASSLARTGFNEKLFF
>NA|TRBV4-3|TRBJ2-3|TRBD2
TGCGCCAGCAGCCAAGTTCCTAGCGGACCCACAGATACGCAGTATTTT
CASSQVPSGPTDTQYF
>NA|TRBV5-1|TRBJ2-3|TRBD1
TGCGCCAGCAGCTCAGGGGGAGTCCCAGATACGCAGTATTTT
CASSSGGVPDTQYF
>NA|TRBV30|TRBJ2-7|NA
TGTGCCTGGAGTGTACATCAGGGGTTCAGGAACGAGCAGTACTTC
CAWSVHQGFRNEQYF
>NA|TRBV2|TRBJ2-3|NA
TGTGCCAGCAGTGAAGCGGCATCAACAGATACGCAGTATTTT
CASSEAASTDTQYF
>NA|TRBV30|TRBJ2-1|TRBD2
TGTGCCTGGAGTTCGGGACTAGCGGATTCCAATGAGCAGTTCTTC
CAWSSGLADSNEQFF
>NA|TRBV13|TRBJ2-1|TRBD2
TGTGCCAGCAGCCCCCCGGGACTAGCGGGAAACAATGAGCAGTTCTTC
CASSPPGLAGNNEQFF
>once|TRBV4-2|TRBJ2-7|TRBD2
TGTGCCAGCAGCCGTCCGACTAGCGGGTTATCCTACGAGCAGTACTTC
CASSRPTSGLSYEQYF
>NA|TRBV5-1|TRBJ2-5|TRBD1
TGCGCCAGCAGCCCCGGGACAGGGGTGAAGGAGACCCAGTACTTC
CASSPGTGVKETQYF
>once|TRBV5-1|TRBJ2-1|NA
TGCGCCAGCAGACGCGACAACAATGAGCAGTTCTTC
CASRRDNNEQFF
>NA|TRBV11-3|TRBJ2-3|TRBD2
TGTGCCAGCAGCCCCTTGGGGACTAGCGGACGTTCTAGCACAGATACGCAGTATTTT
CASSPLGTSGRSSTDTQYF
>NA|TRBV4-2|TRBJ1-6|TRBD1
TGTGCCAGCAGCCTTGCACCCGGGACAGATAATTCACCCCTCCACTTT
CASSLAPGTDNSPLHF
>NA|TRBV6-5|TRBJ1-5|NA
TGTGCCAGCAGAACAGCAGGGGATGTTGATCAGCCCCAGCATTTT
CASRTAGDVDQPQHF
>NA|TRBV28|TRBJ2-7|NA
TGTGCCAGCAGTGTCCTTTCGGCGTCCCGGGACTCCTCCTACGAGCAGTACTTC
CASSVLSASRDSSYEQYF
>NA|TRBV6-5|TRBJ1-1|NA
TGTGCCGTTGGAGGGGCCGAAGCTTTCTTT
CAVGGAEAFF
>once|TRBV7-2|TRBJ2-2|TRBD2
TGTGCCAGCAGCTCACGACTAGCGGGAGTAGGGACCGGGGAGCTGTTTTTT
CASSSRLAGVGTGELFF
>NA|TRBV10-2|TRBJ2-1|TRBD2
TGCGCCAGCAGGACTAGCGGGGGGTACAATGAGCAGTTCTTC
CASRTSGGYNEQFF
>NA|TRBV24-1|TRBJ2-2|TRBD2
TGTGCCACCAGTGACCCGGGACTAGCGGGATTGGGCACCGGGGAGCTGTTTTTT
CATSDPGLAGLGTGELFF
>NA|TRBV4-1|TRBJ2-7|TRBD1
TGCGCCAGCCGGGACAGAGCCTACGAGCAGTACTTC
CASRDRAYEQYF
>NA|TRBV5-1|TRBJ2-1|TRBD2
TGCGCCAGCAGCCAGACTAGCGGGAGTACGGATGAGCAGTTCTTC
CASSQTSGSTDEQFF
>NA|TRBV19|TRBJ2-3|TRBD2
TGTGCCAGTAGACCGGGACTAGCGGGAGTAGGGACGCAGTATTTT
CASRPGLAGVGTQYF
>NA|TRBV6-4|TRBJ1-6|TRBD1
TGTGCCAGCAGGGGGGACAGCCTTTATAATTCACCCCTCCACTTT
CASRGDSLYNSPLHF
>few|TRBV2|TRBJ2-7|TRBD1
TGTGCCAGCAGTGACTCCGCTACAGGGGAGAGCTCCTACGAGCAGTACTTC
CASSDSATGESSYEQYF
>NA|TRBV2|TRBJ2-6|NA
TGTGCCAGCACGCCTCGGCTACAGGGCTCTGGGGCCAACGTCCTGACTTTC
CASTPRLQGSGANVLTF
>NA|TRBV7-9|TRBJ2-5|TRBD2
TGTGCCAGCAGCTTAGGAGTCGGGACTAGCGGGAGGGAGACCCAGTACTTC
CASSLGVGTSGRETQYF
>NA|TRBV28|TRBJ2-5|TRBD2
TGTGCCAGCAGCGCATTAAGAGCGGGAGTAGAGACCCAGTACTTC
CASSALRAGVETQYF